A single sample gave rise to the 9 T cell receptor beta chains below, sequenced in a study of T cell responses to AZD1222 COVID-19 vaccine. Using immunoSEQ multiplex PCR, the repertoire was profiled, and TCRdb retains in-frame clones only, with some absent. This sample has around 89,000 clones, with under 95% found just once. The sample in question was peripheral blood, obtained on day 0 of AZD1222 vaccination. These receptors were obtained from an adult in good health.

This sequence joins TRBV19 and TRBJ1-2; D is possibly TRBD1 (5 bases). This CDR3 comprises 13 residues. Trimming left V 6 bases short and J 2 bases short, with 10 bases between. Looked up from germline, CDR1 is LNHDA and CDR2 is SQIVND (reference sequence). CDR3 nucleotides: TGTGCCAGTAGAGGGGACTACAACTATGGCTACACCTTC. Translated, it gives CASRGDYNYGYTF.

This chain joins TRBV12-3 or TRBV12-4 and TRBJ1-1; tentatively, D is TRBD1 (5 bases). The CDR3 loop spans 12 amino acids. V gave up 3 bases and J gave up 6 bases, with 8 bases separating them. CDR3 DNA sequence: TGTGCCAGCAGTTTTGCCAGGGCTGAAGCTTTCTTT. This sequence encodes CASSFARAEAFF.

The gene calls are TRBV10-2 and TRBJ2-7; 9 nucleotides agree with TRBD1. The CDR3 extends over 15 amino acids. From germline, CDR1 is WSHSY and CDR2 SAAADI. V shed 0 bases, J shed 4 bases, and the junction held 4 bases outside the gene matches. This chain's CDR3 is CASSESSGQGYEQYF. In nucleotides, the CDR3 is TGCGCCAGCAGTGAGTCGAGCGGACAGGGGTACGAGCAGTACTTC.

This clone appeared a single time. The chain has TRBV5-4 and TRBJ1-3, with D unclear. V lost 7 bases, J lost 2 bases, and 10 bases lay in between. The CDR3 consists of 13 residues. Germline V gene data show CDR1 as SGHNT and CDR2 as YYREEE (reference sequence). CDR3 loop: CASQATTGNTIYF. The CDR3 nucleotides read TGTGCCAGCCAGGCGACAACTGGAAACACCATATATTTT.

This clone was seen a single time. This chain uses TRBV4-2 with TRBJ2-3; perhaps TRBD2 as D (6 bases). Germline V gene sequence: CDR1 LGHNA, CDR2 YNFKEQ. V shed 3 bases and J shed 0 bases, with 10 bases lying between them. CDR3 length: 15 residues. The CDR3 reads CASSQGLRSTDTQYF. The CDR3 region has the DNA TGTGCCAGCAGCCAGGGACTTCGGAGCACAGATACGCAGTATTTT.

With respect to this clone: The junction does not match germline at one end; this may be a read error. The chain employs TRBV18 and TRBJ2-7; 12 bases map to TRBD1. CDR1 is KGHSH and CDR2 is LQKENI in the germline V gene. This CDR3 is built from 17 residues. The CDR3 is CASTPQAPGTGGDEQYF. As DNA, the CDR3 is TGTGCCAGCACACCCCAGGCCCCGGGGACAGGGGGCGACGAGCAGTACTTC.

The chain uses TRBV14 and TRBJ1-1; D is ambiguous. This CDR3 comprises 16 residues. V dropped 4 bases and J dropped 0 bases, with 15 bases sitting between them. The germline gives CDR1 SGHDN, CDR2 FVKESK. The CDR3: CASSPSPGRMNTEAFF. The CDR3 region has the DNA TGTGCCAGCAGCCCGTCCCCGGGCCGAATGAACACTGAAGCTTTCTTT.

The J gene is TRBJ1-2, the V gene TRBV6-5; D unclear. CDR1 MNHEY and CDR2 SVGAGI come from the germline V gene. The CDR3 is 15 residues long. Trimming pared 0 bases from V and 4 bases from J, leaving 12 bases between. CDR3 bases: TGTGCCAGCAGTTACTCCCCAGGAACCACCTATGGCTACACCTTC. Translating it yields CASSYSPGTTYGYTF.

The gene calls are TRBV16 and TRBJ1-2; 9 nucleotides line up with TRBD1. CDR1 and CDR2 (germline): KGHSY, FQNENV. The CDR3 consists of 15 residues. V lost 1 base, J lost 7 bases, and 7 bases stayed unmatched. CDR3 bases: TGTGCCAGCAGCCAATTAAGACAGGGGGGGCCTGGCTACACCTTC. It specifies CASSQLRQGGPGYTF.